The 2 T cell receptor beta chains below all came from one sample that was sequenced in a study of blood T cell repertoires in COVID-19. Assay used: immunoSEQ multiplex PCR; TCRdb lists only in-frame clones, some missing. Of over 250,000 clones listed, about 86% are singletons. The sample was peripheral blood. Receptors were obtained from a woman between 70 and 85 years old with COVID-19, enrolled during active disease.

The chain carries TRBV6-5 and TRBJ2-1; TRBD1 is a possible D gene (6 bases). The CDR3 length is 14 residues. Germline V gene sequence: CDR1 MNHEY, CDR2 SVGAGI. Trimming removed 7 bases at V and 8 bases at J, with 18 bases between. The CDR3 loop is CASKKQGPGYEQFF. CDR3 nucleotide sequence: TGTGCCAGCAAGAAACAGGGCCCGGGGTATGAGCAGTTCTTC.

V gene TRBV6-5 combines with J gene TRBJ1-2, with 9 nucleotides matching TRBD1. CDR1 and CDR2 from the germline V gene are MNHEY and SVGAGI. CDR3 length: 14 amino acids. The V gene end was trimmed by 7 bases and the J gene end by 6 bases; junction bases not matched to a gene: 9. This chain's CDR3 is CASTGQGRYNGYTF. In DNA, the CDR3 is TGTGCCAGCACAGGACAGGGGAGATATAATGGCTACACCTTC.